The 26 T cell receptor beta chains in this list originate from one sample, sequenced in a study of OX40 agonist ivuxolimab in advanced cancers. The repertoire was sequenced with immunoSEQ multiplex PCR; TCRdb's copy has only in-frame clones and lacks some. The sample holds 69,000 or so clones, about 83% seen once. Source: CD4+ or CD8+ T cells sorted from blood, taken in a trial of the OX40 agonist ivuxolimab. The receptors come from an adult with an advanced solid tumor such as melanoma, head and neck, liver or kidney cancer.

The CDR3 sequence: CASSVDRGVAGKLFF. The CDR3 DNA reads TGTGCCAGCAGTGTGGACAGGGGGGTTGCGGGAAAACTGTTTTTT. The chain links TRBV6-5 to TRBJ1-4; 10 bases map to TRBD1. The CDR3 extends over 15 amino acids. Per germline, CDR1 MNHEY and CDR2 SVGAGI. V trimming: 5 bases; J trimming: 10 bases; junction bases outside the gene matches: 10.

V gene TRBV5-1 combines with J gene TRBJ2-7, with D possibly matching TRBD1 (6 bases). Germline CDR1 is SGHRS and CDR2 is YFSETQ. This CDR3 is 13 amino acids long. Trimming took 5 bases from V and 3 from J, leaving 12 bases between them. Written as DNA, the CDR3 is TGCGCCAGCAGTTCGACAGGAGTCTACGAGCAGTACTTC. This sequence encodes CASSSTGVYEQYF.

The chain employs TRBV7-2 and TRBJ2-5; the D gene is possibly TRBD2 (7 bases). Between the trimmed V and J ends, which lost 6 bases and 1 base, there was a span of 21 bases. Germline values: CDR1 SGHTA, CDR2 FQGNSA. This CDR3 contains 17 residues. CDR3 DNA: TGTGCCAGCAGAATGCGACCCGCGGGGGCCTCCCAAGAGACCCAGTACTTC. It encodes CASRMRPAGASQETQYF.

The CDR3 bases are TGTGCCAGCAGTTACTCCGGGGTCGAGCAGTACTTC. This encodes CASSYSGVEQYF. This chain joins TRBV6-5 and TRBJ2-7; maybe TRBD2 (5 bases). V shed 0 bases and J shed 6 bases, with 6 bases lying between them. The CDR3 totals 12 residues. Per germline, CDR1 MNHEY and CDR2 SVGAGI.

This chain connects TRBV4-1 to TRBJ1-2; tentative D call: TRBD1 (5 bases). Deletions cut 1 base from V and 8 bases from J, with 23 bases between. The CDR3 is 17 amino acids. Germline CDR1 is MGHRA and CDR2 is YSYEKL. CDR3: CASSQVGFDGTGDGYTF. The DNA for the CDR3 is TGCGCCAGCAGCCAAGTAGGGTTTGATGGGACCGGGGACGGCTACACCTTC.

This chain uses TRBV6-4 with TRBJ2-7, with TRBD2 matching over 13 bases. The J segment lost 4 bases and the V segment lost 2 bases, leaving 2 bases of the junction unmatched. Germline loops: CDR1 MRHNA, CDR2 SNTAGT. The CDR3 loop spans 15 amino acids. CDR3 DNA: TGTGCCAGCAGTGACGGACTAGCGGGGGATTACGAGCAGTACTTC. Protein sequence: CASSDGLAGDYEQYF.

Concerning this clone itself: A junction boundary mismatches the germline segment, possibly from a read error. The rearrangement links TRBV28 to TRBJ2-7, with 10 bases lining up with TRBD1. Germline CDR1 MDHEN, CDR2 SYDVKM. The length of the CDR3 is 15 residues. CDR3 sequence: CASSFMGTGASGGHF. In nucleotides, the CDR3 is TGTGCCAGCAGTTTTATGGGGACAGGGGCTTCAGGGGGGCACTTC.

The chain employs TRBV7-2 and TRBJ1-3, with 7 bases aligning to TRBD1. This CDR3 has 16 residues. J was trimmed by 4 bases and V by 5 bases; bases with no gene match: 11. Germline CDR1 is SGHTA and CDR2 is FQGNSA. The CDR3 reads CASSARTGLGGNTIYF. CDR3 sequence (DNA): TGTGCCAGCAGCGCCCGGACAGGACTAGGGGGAAACACCATATATTTT. The full variable domain, with the rest looked up from reference TRBV7-2 and TRBJ1-3, is GAGVSQSPSNKVTEKGKDVELRCDPISGHTALYWYRQSLGQGLEFLIYFQGNSAPDKSGLPSDRFSAERTGGSVSTLTIQRTQQEDSAVYLCASSARTGLGGNTIYFGEGSWLTVV.

The V call is TRBV10-3, the J call TRBJ1-2, with 7 bases identical to TRBD1. Germline V CDR1 and CDR2: ENHRY, SYGVKD. Germline trimming cut 0 bases from V and 7 bases from J; bases unmatched to any gene: 14. This CDR3 region has 17 residues. CDR3 sequence reads: CAISESRDRAPQSGYTF. The CDR3, as DNA: TGTGCCATCAGTGAGTCGAGGGACAGAGCACCGCAGAGTGGCTACACCTTC.

The J gene is TRBJ1-2, the V gene TRBV2; D is ambiguous. This CDR3 comprises 13 residues. The germline V and J ends were trimmed by 5 bases and 1 base, with 8 bases remaining between them. Germline CDR1 is SNHLY and CDR2 is FYNNEI. DNA of the CDR3: TGTGCCAGCAGTCGGGTCAGTAACTATGGCTACACCTTC. Its protein is CASSRVSNYGYTF.

V usage is TRBV5-6 and J usage is TRBJ1-2; D remains ambiguous. This CDR3 contains 14 residues. From germline, CDR1 is SGHDT and CDR2 YYEEEE. Deletions cut 2 bases from V and 1 base from J, with 9 bases between. CDR3 amino acids: CASSFSSSNYGYTF. The CDR3, as DNA: TGTGCCAGCAGCTTCTCCTCAAGTAACTATGGCTACACCTTC.

This rearrangement joins TRBV7-2 to TRBJ2-3; a weak D match, TRBD2 (5 bases). V lost 5 bases and J 4 bases, leaving 13 bases between the germline ends. Germline V gives CDR1 SGHTA, CDR2 FQGNSA. The CDR3 sequence is 14 residues long. Here the CDR3 DNA reads TGTGCCAGCAGCCCCCGGGAAAGGGCAGATACGCAGTATTTT. It yields the protein CASSPRERADTQYF.

This clone appeared a single time. The rearrangement uses TRBV30 and TRBJ2-3; the D call may be TRBD1 or TRBD2 (5 bases each). Germline assignment: CDR1 GTSNPN and CDR2 SVGIG (reference sequence). Trimming shortened V by 0 bases and J by 3 bases, and 13 bases separated the two germline ends. The CDR3 contains 15 residues. Here the CDR3 reads CAWSVGRLLTDTQYF. The DNA of the CDR3 is TGTGCCTGGAGTGTGGGACGTCTCTTAACAGATACGCAGTATTTT.

This chain joins TRBV5-4 and TRBJ2-1; weak D call: TRBD2 (5 bases). Trimming shortened V by 3 bases and J by 6 bases, and 7 bases separated the two germline ends. The germline V gene encodes CDR1 SGHNT and CDR2 YYREEE (reference sequence). The CDR3 sequence is 12 residues long. The CDR3, as DNA: TGTGCCAGCAGCTCCGAGGGCAATGAGCAGTTCTTC. Its translation is CASSSEGNEQFF.

This sequence joins TRBV11-3 and TRBJ2-7, with D uncertain. Germline V gene sequence: CDR1 SGHNT, CDR2 YENEEA. The CDR3 has 11 residues. The V and J ends lost 2 bases and 6 bases respectively, with 5 bases between them. CDR3 sequence (DNA): TGTGCCAGCAGCTTACGAGGCGAGCAGTACTTC. Translation: CASSLRGEQYF.

The rearrangement joins TRBV7-2 to TRBJ2-2; TRBD2 is a possible D gene (6 bases). V lost 2 bases to trimming and J lost 2 bases, with 12 bases between them. This CDR3 region has 16 residues. The germline gives CDR1 SGHTA, CDR2 FQGNSA. CDR3 amino acids: CASSLLGEVNTGELFF. As DNA, the CDR3 is TGTGCCAGCAGCTTACTTGGGGAGGTAAACACCGGGGAGCTGTTTTTT.

The genes are TRBV5-1 and TRBJ2-5; 7 positions match TRBD1. V gave up 7 bases and J gave up 12 bases; unmatched junction bases: 9. This CDR3 region has 11 residues. Per germline, CDR1 SGHRS and CDR2 YFSETQ. CDR3 sequence: CASQLDREKYF. For the CDR3, the DNA is TGCGCCAGCCAACTTGACAGGGAAAAGTACTTC.

V is TRBV2 and J is TRBJ2-7; D is possibly TRBD1 (6 bases). V lost 7 bases and J lost 0, with 10 bases in between. The germline gives CDR1 SNHLY, CDR2 FYNNEI. CDR3 length: 13 residues. CDR3 bases: TGTGCCAGCATTACAGGGTCCTCCTACGAGCAGTACTTC. Translated, it gives CASITGSSYEQYF.

The V gene is TRBV27, the J gene TRBJ2-1; 13 bases fit TRBD2. This CDR3 region has 15 residues. Germline V gene sequence: CDR1 MNHEY, CDR2 SMNVEV (reference sequence). V lost 5 bases, J lost 6 bases, and 4 bases stayed unmatched. This CDR3 is CASSEGLAGFNEQFF. The DNA for the CDR3 is TGTGCCAGCAGTGAGGGACTAGCGGGGTTCAATGAGCAGTTCTTC.

The chain recombines TRBV5-6 with TRBJ2-5; 7 nucleotides match TRBD2. J was trimmed by 2 bases and V by 0 bases; bases with no gene match: 4. The CDR3 sequence is 15 residues long. Germline values: CDR1 SGHDT, CDR2 YYEEEE. CDR3 DNA sequence: TGTGCCAGCAGCTTGGGACTAGCTGAACAAGAGACCCAGTACTTC. Its translation is CASSLGLAEQETQYF.

Only a few counts were recorded for this clone. The rearrangement joins TRBV7-6 to TRBJ1-1; D gene ambiguous. With 1 base removed from V and 0 bases from J, the gap between germline ends came to 9 bases. The CDR3 totals 15 residues. The germline CDR1 and CDR2 sequences are SGHVS and FNYEAQ. CDR3 in amino acids: CASSLGGPMNTEAFF. The CDR3 bases are TGTGCCAGCAGCTTAGGCGGGCCGATGAACACTGAAGCTTTCTTT.

The chain combines TRBV2 with TRBJ2-1, with TRBD2 identical over 12 bases. Losses at the gene ends were 1 base for V and 8 bases for J; bases not matched to a gene: 6. Germline loops: CDR1 SNHLY, CDR2 FYNNEI. CDR3 length equals 16 residues. CDR3 DNA sequence: TGTGCCAGCAGTGAAGGTCGACTAGCGGGAGCCGATGAGCAGTTCTTC. It encodes CASSEGRLAGADEQFF.

This sequence joins TRBV5-4 and TRBJ2-2; D possibly corresponds to TRBD2 (5 bases). The CDR3 has 13 residues. Trimming cost V 1 base and J 6 bases, with 7 bases left between them. Per the germline V gene, CDR1 is SGHNT and CDR2 is YYREEE (reference sequence). CDR3 loop: CASSLWGAGELFF. In DNA form, the CDR3 reads TGTGCCAGCAGCTTGTGGGGAGCCGGGGAGCTGTTTTTT.

This clone has only one observation. V usage is TRBV7-6 and J usage is TRBJ2-3; no firm D call. The CDR3 has 15 amino acids. The ends were cut back, 5 bases at V and 3 bases at J, with 15 bases in the middle. Germline values: CDR1 SGHVS, CDR2 FNYEAQ. CDR3 nucleotides: TGTGCCAGCAGCCCCAAAGTCCGGGCGACAGATACGCAGTATTTT. This translates into CASSPKVRATDTQYF.

This clone appeared a single time. V is TRBV28 and J is TRBJ1-5; D unresolved. The CDR3 sequence is 12 residues long. The germline V and J ends were trimmed by 4 bases and 5 bases, with 6 bases remaining between them. Germline CDR1 reads MDHEN; CDR2 reads SYDVKM. The CDR3 loop reads CASSSIDQPQHF. Here the CDR3 DNA reads TGTGCCAGCAGTTCTATTGATCAGCCCCAGCATTTT.

This chain links TRBV9 with TRBJ2-2; maybe TRBD1 (5 bases). Germline-derived CDR1 and CDR2 are SGDLS and YYNGEE. V dropped 0 bases and J dropped 1 base, with 7 bases sitting between them. The CDR3 covers 15 residues. CDR3 coding DNA: TGTGCCAGCAGCGTAGTAGGACAGAACACCGGGGAGCTGTTTTTT. It translates to CASSVVGQNTGELFF.